This entry features one TCR beta chain sequence. Its antigen is still unknown. The sample comes from a study of T cells after posttransplantation cyclophosphamide. Study-wide results and caveats: After PTCy, TRB diversity resembled that of CNI/methotrexate controls. TRB overlap between skin or GI tissue T cells and blood was limited.

The CDR3 runs to 16 residues. V lost 0 bases to trimming and J lost 4 bases; unmatched junction nucleotides: 3. Germline CDR1 and CDR2: MNHNY and SVGAGI (reference sequence). Treatment was busulfan-fludarabine conditioning, a marrow graft, and cyclophosphamide on days +3 and +4. Libraries were prepared by immunoSEQ multiplex PCR; TCRdb keeps only in-frame clonotypes and omits some of them. The table lists about 15,000 clones, around 94% of them singletons. The J gene is TRBJ2-2, the V gene TRBV6-6; TRBD1 aligns across 9 bases. Here the sequenced sample was CD4+ T cells sorted from blood, taken after allogeneic stem cell transplant with posttransplant cyclophosphamide. This sequence originates from a male patient between 60 and 69 years old who received an allogeneic stem cell transplant from a related donor and was CMV-positive. The T cells may come from the graft donor. The CDR3 sequence is CASSYSGTGTTGELFF. The CDR3 DNA reads as TGTGCCAGCAGTTACTCCGGGACAGGGACCACCGGGGAGCTGTTTTTT.